The present T cell receptor beta chain was sequenced within a study of cytomegalovirus exposure and HLA in healthy donors. Broader study findings: A later analysis found common viral pathogens apparently linked to several of the most significant clusters. Most TCR sequences were uncommon, yet certain public TCRs appeared in many donors. The classifier reportedly diagnosed cytomegalovirus status with high sensitivity and specificity.

As for this clone: What it recognizes is unknown.

This CDR3 has 15 amino acids. The germline V gene has CDR1 MNHNY and CDR2 SVGAGI (reference sequence). With 2 bases removed from V and 4 bases from J, the gap between germline ends came to 14 bases. 60 Vbeta and 13 Jbeta primers were used in PCR. Sequencing was performed with immunoSEQ multiplex PCR; in TCRdb, only in-frame clones are kept and a portion is missing. Among about 150,000 clones listed, 65% to 75% were seen once. As for the donors, each was a healthy bone marrow donor. The clonotype originates from a man aged 30 to 39 in good health and CMV-seronegative. The rearrangement joins TRBV6-6 to TRBJ1-2; TRBD1 is a possible D gene (6 bases). Sequenced material: PBMCs. The CDR3 loop reads CASSYREQGSYGYTF. In DNA form, the CDR3 reads TGTGCCAGCAGTTACCGAGAACAGGGTAGCTATGGCTACACCTTC.